This T cell receptor beta chain comes out of a study of Graves' ophthalmopathy and Graves' hyperthyroidism (dated by TCRdb to 2016 to 2019). Turning to the overall study: Peripheral blood samples were taken at the time of initial diagnosis, before any treatment was given. In roughly 6 hyperthyroidism patients, T-cell repertoires of thyroid tissue and blood were compared. In total, some 130 blood samples were TCR-sequenced: around 42 ophthalmopathy, some 75 hyperthyroidism and about 17 hyperthyroidism-to-ophthalmopathy patients. The 75 to 100 discovery patients were randomly split 7:3 into training and test sets. Following sampling, methimazole starting at 30 mg daily was administered to hyperthyroidism patients, and high-dose intravenous methylprednisolone was administered to ophthalmopathy patients. A discovery set of 100 patients (around 44 ophthalmopathy, 60 or so stable hyperthyroidism) was enrolled to explore V-J signatures distinguishing ophthalmopathy from hyperthyroidism. An independent validation cohort comprised 18 hyperthyroidism patients and about 16 patients who later progressed from hyperthyroidism to ophthalmopathy. The study used TCR beta repertoire signatures to distinguish Graves' ophthalmopathy from Graves' hyperthyroidism and to predict progression to ophthalmopathy. Broader findings and caveats from the paper: In validation, the model predicted ophthalmopathy progression with about 64% sensitivity and approximately 75% specificity; 12 predicted patients were CT-confirmed with GO in a median of approximately 6.5 months. In cross-validation, the 13-signature model distinguished ophthalmopathy from stable hyperthyroidism with 85% to 90% sensitivity and about 84% specificity, and in the test set the corresponding values were roughly 78% and 74%. Most expanded thyroid clonotypes with a frequency above 0.001 also appeared in blood, which suggests that blood repertoires may reflect the immune response in the thyroid. No statistical method was used to predetermine the sample size, and group allocation was not hidden from the investigators.

Ophthalmopathy patients had moderately to severely active disease, Clinical Activity Score of at least 3, NOSPECS grade of at least 4, and disease duration under 3 months. Anyone with other autoimmune diseases, uncontrolled infections, pregnancy or lactation was excluded from the study. Diagnosis was based on clinical symptoms, serum thyroxine, TRAb, thyroid ultrasound and orbital computed tomography. Ficoll-Paque density gradient centrifugation was used to isolate PBMCs from about 10 ml of fresh peripheral blood. Total RNA was extracted using Trizol reagent, and RNA quality was checked on an Agilent 2100 Bioanalyzer. The CDR3 numbers 15 residues from cysteine through phenylalanine. Just the 45-base CDR3 DNA is kept, in frame starting at base 1. The CDR1 and CDR2 encoded by the germline V gene are MGHDK and SYGVNS. V lost 4 bases and J lost 8 bases, and the count of bases not matched to a germline gene is 8.

For repertoire sequencing, the TCR beta CDR3 regions were amplified from RNA transcripts. HTBI primers and the Qiagen OneStep RT-PCR kit were used in a first-round RT-PCR, which was followed by a second-round multiplex PCR, size selection and purification. Libraries were sequenced paired-end with 100 bp reads on an Illumina HiSeq2000. Per the authors' processing: Reads were processed with SOAPnuke, discarding reads with adapters, uncalled bases, mean Phred below 15, or no exact constant-primer or identifier match. COPE v1.2.5 was used to merge the high-quality paired reads. Clonotypes were defined as unique nucleotide sequences and were aligned to IMGT TRB V, D and J references using MiTCR v1.1. The analysis was limited to V-J combinations with a frequency above 0.0001, which together covered 99% to 99.2% of the repertoires. For each V-J combination, a TCR clonal expansion and chaos score was defined as F50 clonal expansion divided by the chaos observed in the TCRdist matrix. Features were reduced by Welch's t-statistics and random forest to some 13 V-J combinations, which fed a naive Bayes classifier. The similarity between thyroid and blood repertoires was quantified using the Morisita-Horn index. Through fastp at Q25 and MiXCR, TCRdb rebuilt clones from the public reads, retaining in-frame beta chains. Rows matching on CDR3 protein sequence are summarized as one entry with the most common DNA and genes. In this record, the V and J calls reflect TCRdb's handling and not the investigators' own analysis. The sample records 350,000 to 450,000 distinct CDR3 sequences, 15% to 20% of which are singletons. The leading ten clones occupy roughly 1.6% of the sample.

This clonotype was recorded at least ten times. Its target antigen remains unknown. One base away there is no much larger clone; base qualities are not given. Sequencing was performed on peripheral blood. Recombination joined TRBV25-1 with TRBJ2-2; TRBD2 aligns with 9 central bases. This receptor was taken from a woman aged 18-29 years with Graves' ophthalmopathy. Donor details come from another sample of the same person, matched by shared clones. DNA sequence: TGTGCCAGCAGTGCGAGCGGGAGGTTTACTGGGGAGCTGTTTTTT. This translates into CASSASGRFTGELFF. The variable domain in full, with residues beyond the CDR3 obtained from the reference TRBV25-1 and TRBJ2-2 genes, is EADIYQTPRYLVIGTGKKITLECSQTMGHDKMYWYQQDPGMELHLIHYSYGVNSTEKGDLSSESTVSRIRTEHFPLTLESARPSHTSQYLCASSASGRFTGELFFGEGSRLTVL.